The T cell receptor (beta chain) under discussion was sequenced for a study of T-cell reconstitution after alpha-beta-depleted transplantation in children. Unique molecular identifiers were incorporated into the prepared TCRbeta library. TCRdb analysed the PCR reads with MiXCR anew, one entry per CDR3 protein. The sample has some 300,000 distinct CDR3 sequences, around a tenth seen once. This clonotype was observed many times. This sequence was found in a human donor who donated a stem cell graft to a child with acute lymphoblastic leukemia. Material: PBMCs from the stem cell graft donor, obtained from the stem cell graft.

The CDR3 loop reads CASSPDYSAQYF. As DNA, the CDR3 is TGCGCCAGCAGCCCGGACTATTCTGCGCAGTATTTT. The chain uses TRBV5-1 and TRBJ2-3; D might be TRBD2 (6 bases). V lost 4 bases and J lost 10, with 13 bases in between. Germline loops: CDR1 SGHRS, CDR2 YFSETQ. The CDR3 loop spans 12 amino acids. Supplemented by reference TRBV5-1 and TRBJ2-3, the full variable domain reads KAGVTQTPRYLIKTRGQQVTLSCSPISGHRSVSWYQQTPGQGLQFLFEYFSETQRNKGNFPGRFSGRQFSNSRSEMNVSTLELGDSALYLCASSPDYSAQYFGPGTRLTVL.